This passage covers 24 T cell receptor beta chains from one sample sequenced in a study of T cell responses to AZD1222 COVID-19 vaccine. Sequenced by immunoSEQ multiplex PCR; TCRdb stores in-frame clones only, minus some. The sample lists tens of thousands of clones; 70% to 80% were seen once. The sample in question was peripheral blood, obtained on day 0 of AZD1222 vaccination. The receptors derive from an adult in good health.

V usage is TRBV5-1 and J usage is TRBJ2-3, with D perhaps matching TRBD2 (5 bases). The V gene's germline CDR1 is SGHRS and CDR2 YFSETQ. Between the trimmed V and J ends, which lost 1 base and 1 base, there was a span of 10 bases. CDR3 length equals 15 residues. The chain's CDR3 is CASSLPKGGTDTQYF. The CDR3 nucleotides read TGCGCCAGCAGCTTGCCTAAGGGAGGCACAGATACGCAGTATTTT.

The chain is built from TRBV10-3 and TRBJ2-1; D gene ambiguous. The CDR3 spans 14 residues. Germline loops: CDR1 ENHRY, CDR2 SYGVKD. The germline V and J ends were trimmed by 2 bases and 8 bases, with 13 bases remaining between them. As DNA, the CDR3 is TGTGCCATCAGTGAGAGGAGCCGTACATATGAGCAGTTCTTC. This sequence encodes CAISERSRTYEQFF.

This chain uses TRBV4-1 with TRBJ2-2; TRBD2 agrees at 7 bases. The CDR3 spans 15 residues. V lost 4 bases and J lost 1; bases outside the gene matches: 3. CDR1 is MGHRA, CDR2 YSYEKL, per germline. The CDR3, as DNA: TGCGCCAGCAGCCTGCTAGCGGAGAACACCGGGGAGCTGTTTTTT. It is translated as CASSLLAENTGELFF.

Only a few counts were recorded for this clone. V gene TRBV10-2 combines with J gene TRBJ1-1, with D tentatively TRBD1 (5 bases). With 3 bases removed from V and 2 bases from J, the gap between germline ends came to 13 bases. There are 15 residues in the CDR3. The V gene's germline CDR1 is WSHSY and CDR2 SAAADI. CDR3: CASSEWAGPNTEAFF. The DNA for the CDR3 is TGCGCCAGCAGTGAATGGGCAGGGCCAAACACTGAAGCTTTCTTT.

The chain couples TRBV7-8 to TRBJ1-6; 8 bases are a match to TRBD1. Germline CDR1 and CDR2: SGHVS and FQNEAQ. The CDR3 contains 16 residues. V dropped 5 bases and J dropped 6; count of bases not matched to a gene: 9. CDR3: CASSIGQGISNSPLHF. In nucleotides, the CDR3 is TGTGCCAGCAGCATCGGACAGGGAATTTCTAATTCACCCCTCCACTTT.

This chain connects TRBV4-1 to TRBJ2-5, with D hard to call. Germline V lookup: CDR1 MGHRA, CDR2 YSYEKL. The CDR3 spans 15 residues. V lost 0 bases and J 5 bases, leaving 13 bases between the germline ends. The CDR3 spells CASSQEPAMFETQYF. The CDR3 nucleotides are TGCGCCAGCAGCCAAGAACCAGCAATGTTTGAGACCCAGTACTTC.

V usage is TRBV18 and J usage is TRBJ2-6; D unresolved. The germline V gene has CDR1 KGHSH and CDR2 LQKENI. V was pared by 5 bases and J by 2 bases, with 25 bases between. The CDR3 spans 20 residues. In DNA form, the CDR3 reads TGTGCCAGCTCAACTGCCCGAAAAAGGGCTAAGGAGCCTGGGGCCAACGTCCTGACTTTC. This encodes CASSTARKRAKEPGANVLTF.

This chain uses TRBV29-1 with TRBJ1-2; no definite D call. Germline V gene data show CDR1 as SQVTM and CDR2 as ANQGSEA. Trimming stripped 1 base from V and 1 base from J, with 7 bases between. This CDR3 region has 13 residues. CDR3 residues: CSVEGGINYGYTF. The CDR3, as DNA: TGCAGCGTTGAAGGAGGCATTAACTATGGCTACACCTTC.

This CDR3 is CASSSGTDAYGYTF. CDR3 bases: TGTGCCAGCAGTTCCGGGACAGACGCCTATGGCTACACCTTC. The genes are TRBV6-5 and TRBJ1-2; 7 bases match TRBD1. The CDR3 contains 14 residues. The germline V gene encodes CDR1 MNHEY and CDR2 SVGAGI. V dropped 4 bases and J dropped 4; count of bases not matched to a gene: 6.

The chain employs TRBV7-2 and TRBJ1-5; D unresolved. From germline, CDR1 is SGHTA and CDR2 FQGNSA. V lost 3 bases, J lost 0 bases, and 9 bases lay in between. This CDR3 is built from 15 residues. The CDR3 protein is CASSFSHYSNQPQHF. The CDR3 nucleotides are TGTGCCAGCAGCTTCTCACATTATAGCAATCAGCCCCAGCATTTT.

The gene calls are TRBV6-5 and TRBJ1-6, with a possible D match to TRBD1 (6 bases). V was shortened by 6 bases and J by 7 bases, with 16 bases between the two germline ends. The CDR3 is made up of 15 amino acids. Germline lookup yields CDR1 MNHEY and CDR2 SVGAGI. In DNA form, the CDR3 reads TGTGCCAGCAGACCCGATGGGGGGCAAAATTCACCCCTCCACTTT. Amino acid sequence: CASRPDGGQNSPLHF.

The V and J genes are TRBV29-1 and TRBJ2-5; the match to TRBD1 covers 10 bases. Germline V gives CDR1 SQVTM, CDR2 ANQGSEA. V lost 6 bases and J lost 5; bases outside the gene matches: 6. The CDR3 spans 13 residues. CDR3 amino acids: CSVDRGGRETQYF. The CDR3 coding sequence is TGCAGCGTGGACAGGGGGGGGAGGGAGACCCAGTACTTC.

The genes are TRBV5-1 and TRBJ2-5, with D possibly being TRBD1 or TRBD2 (7 bases each). Looked up from germline, CDR1 is SGHRS and CDR2 is YFSETQ. V dropped 7 bases and J dropped 3 bases, with 13 bases sitting between them. CDR3 length: 13 residues. CDR3 residues: CASRQGGKETQYF. CDR3 in DNA: TGCGCCAGCCGGCAGGGGGGGAAAGAGACCCAGTACTTC.

This rearrangement joins TRBV5-4 to TRBJ2-5; TRBD2 agrees at 11 bases. The V gene's germline CDR1 is SGHNT and CDR2 YYREEE (reference sequence). The CDR3 is 14 amino acids. V shed 5 bases and J 2 bases; nucleotides not matched to a gene: 2. In DNA, the CDR3 is TGTGCCAGCAGGGGGACTAGCGGACAAGAGACCCAGTACTTC. This translates into CASRGTSGQETQYF. Full variable domain (rest looked up from reference TRBV5-4 and TRBJ2-5): ETGVTQSPTHLIKTRGQQVTLRCSSQSGHNTVSWYQQALGQGPQFIFQYYREEENGRGNFPPRFSGLQFPNYSSELNVNALELDDSALYLCASRGTSGQETQYFGPGTRLLVL.

V usage is TRBV19 and J usage is TRBJ2-1, with TRBD1 as a possible D gene (5 bases). This CDR3 spans 12 amino acids. The V and J ends lost 4 bases and 10 bases respectively, with 11 bases between them. Germline CDR1 and CDR2: LNHDA and SQIVND (reference sequence). The CDR3: CASSTSGYEQFF. The CDR3 DNA reads as TGTGCCAGTAGTACCTCAGGGTACGAGCAGTTCTTC.

V usage is TRBV2 and J usage is TRBJ1-1; 8 bases match TRBD1. V dropped 5 bases and J dropped 7; count of bases not matched to a gene: 9. The CDR3 is 14 amino acids. Germline values: CDR1 SNHLY, CDR2 FYNNEI. The CDR3 nucleotides are TGTGCCAGCAGTAAACAGGGGGTGGGCAATGAAGCTTTCTTT. Amino acids: CASSKQGVGNEAFF.

This clone was observed a handful of times. The V gene is TRBV11-3, the J gene TRBJ2-7; tentatively, D is TRBD1 or TRBD2 (5 bases each). The CDR3 has 14 amino acids. In germline, CDR1 is SGHNT, CDR2 YENEEA. V lost 1 base, J lost 5 bases, and 12 bases lay in between. DNA for the CDR3: TGTGCCAGCAGCTTAGTCGGGAAAGGGGACGAGCAGTACTTC. Protein product: CASSLVGKGDEQYF.

This clone was detected only a few times. The chain is built from TRBV3-1 (or the pseudogene TRBV3-2) and TRBJ1-2; TRBD1 might be the D (5 bases). CDR3 size: 17 residues. V gave up 0 bases and J gave up 4 bases, with 18 bases separating them. Germline V gene lookup returns CDR1 LGHDT and CDR2 YNNKEL (reference sequence). CDR3 sequence reads: CASSQDLVGSGSYGYTF. The CDR3 nucleotides read TGTGCCAGCAGCCAAGATCTCGTCGGTTCAGGGAGCTATGGCTACACCTTC.

The J gene is TRBJ2-2, the V gene TRBV23-1; 15 bases map to TRBD2. TRBV23-1 is an ORF for which the function is uncertain. This CDR3 has 17 amino acids. V was clipped by 4 bases and J by 6 bases; unmatched bases: 6. CDR3 loop: CASSPGLAGGGAGELFF. In nucleotides, the CDR3 is TGCGCCAGCAGTCCGGGACTAGCGGGAGGAGGGGCCGGGGAGCTGTTTTTT.

The V and J genes are TRBV6-5 and TRBJ2-5, with 8 bases aligning to TRBD2. The ends lost 2 bases at V and 4 bases at J; junction bases unmatched: 0. CDR1 MNHEY and CDR2 SVGAGI come from the germline V gene. This CDR3 region has 13 residues. CDR3 protein: CASSYRGGETQYF. The CDR3 nucleotides are TGTGCCAGCAGTTACCGGGGGGGAGAGACCCAGTACTTC.

The V and J genes are TRBV6-2 or TRBV6-3 and TRBJ2-1; D not certain. The CDR3 loop spans 14 amino acids. Per germline, CDR1 MNHEY and CDR2 SVGEGT. V was trimmed by 2 bases and J by 5 bases, leaving 10 bases between them. CDR3 sequence reads: CASSYRVVDNEQFF. In DNA, the CDR3 is TGTGCCAGCAGTTACAGGGTAGTCGACAATGAGCAGTTCTTC.

This sequence joins TRBV29-1 and TRBJ1-5; D is undetermined. V was trimmed by 4 bases and J by 3 bases, leaving 10 bases between them. CDR3 length: 13 residues. Germline assignment: CDR1 SQVTM and CDR2 ANQGSEA. The CDR3 reads CSVADTNNQPQHF. DNA for the CDR3: TGCAGCGTTGCCGACACCAACAATCAGCCCCAGCATTTT. Supplemented by reference TRBV29-1 and TRBJ1-5, the full variable domain reads SAVISQKPSRDICQRGTSLTIQCQVDSQVTMMFWYRQQPGQSLTLIATANQGSEATYESGFVIDKFPISRPNLTFSTLTVSNMSPEDSSIYLCSVADTNNQPQHFGDGTRLSIL.

The chain joins TRBV6-5 to TRBJ1-2; D gene ambiguous. From germline, CDR1 is MNHEY and CDR2 SVGAGI. Trimming shortened V by 11 bases and J by 4 bases, and 14 bases separated the two germline ends. CDR3 length: 12 residues. CDR3 sequence (DNA): TGTGCCCTAACTTCAGCGATCTATGGCTACACCTTC. It specifies CALTSAIYGYTF.

This clone has a handful of counts. V usage is TRBV15 and J usage is TRBJ1-3, with no clear D. CDR1 is LNHNV, CDR2 YYDKDF, per germline (reference sequence). This CDR3 is 13 amino acids long. V shed 0 bases and J shed 5 bases, with 5 bases lying between them. CDR3 amino acids: CATSRDGRNTIYF. DNA of the CDR3: TGTGCCACCAGCAGAGATGGCAGAAACACCATATATTTT.